One and the same sample provided the 32 T cell receptor beta chains below, sequenced in a study of blood T cells in healthy people across ages. Together with a sample-barcoded 5' primer, a J-beta primer mix was included in a second PCR lasting roughly 6 to 12 cycles. TCRdb used MiXCR to reprocess the 5' RACE reads, holding one entry per CDR3 protein. The sample has approximately 1.5 million distinct CDR3 sequences; 35% to 45% are singletons. Sample: blood. The receptors were sampled from a woman under 30 in good health.

The genes are TRBV15 and TRBJ2-3; 8 bases fit TRBD1. The ends lost 4 bases at V and 2 bases at J; junction bases unmatched: 5. The V gene's germline CDR1 is LNHNV and CDR2 YYDKDF (reference sequence). The CDR3 length is 15 residues. Here the CDR3 reads CATSTRQGNTDTQYF. In nucleotides, the CDR3 is TGTGCCACCAGCACCCGACAGGGGAACACAGATACGCAGTATTTT.

This sequence joins TRBV29-1 and TRBJ1-1; TRBD1 is a possible D gene (6 bases). Germline loops: CDR1 SQVTM, CDR2 ANQGSEA. The CDR3 has 12 residues. Trimming pared 7 bases from V and 7 bases from J, leaving 16 bases between. CDR3 in amino acids: CSGHIRGGEAFF. The CDR3 bases are TGCAGCGGCCACATAAGGGGGGGTGAAGCTTTCTTT.

This chain connects TRBV6-5 to TRBJ1-1, with D maybe TRBD1 (6 bases). Germline V CDR1 and CDR2: MNHEY, SVGAGI. Trimming shortened V by 3 bases and J by 1 base, and 15 bases separated the two germline ends. The CDR3 runs 16 residues. CDR3 bases: TGTGCCAGCAGTTATGCGTGGGGGGCGAAGAACACTGAAGCTTTCTTT. Translated: CASSYAWGAKNTEAFF.

DNA of the CDR3: TGTGCCAGCAGTTGGGCCCGGAACACTGAAGCTTTCTTT. It yields the protein CASSWARNTEAFF. The chain employs TRBV12-3 or TRBV12-4 and TRBJ1-1; D unclear. The CDR3 contains 13 residues. Trimming left V 4 bases short and J 1 base short, with 7 bases between.

This clonotype occurred a few times. A read error may produce the germline difference seen at one junction end. The chain links TRBV12-3 or TRBV12-4 to TRBJ2-7, with D possibly matching TRBD1 (5 bases). The length of the CDR3 is 14 residues. The CDR3: CASSVARQLREQYF. As DNA, the CDR3 is TGTGCCAGCAGTGTAGCCAGACAGCTTCGAGAGCAGTACTTC.

This clonotype was counted a single time. V and J are TRBV6-1 and TRBJ2-4, with TRBD1 matching 9 bases. This CDR3 is 16 amino acids long. The V gene end was trimmed by 6 bases and the J gene end by 1 base; junction bases not matched to a gene: 7. Germline V gives CDR1 MNHNS, CDR2 SASEGT. This CDR3 is CASRTGGLGAKNIQYF. DNA for the CDR3: TGTGCCAGCAGGACAGGGGGATTAGGGGCCAAAAACATTCAGTACTTC.

This clonotype was seen a few times. The chain combines TRBV4-2 with TRBJ2-3; D tentatively fits TRBD1 or TRBD2 (5 bases each). The V gene lost 3 bases and the J gene lost 13 bases, with 11 bases spanning the gap. The CDR3 is made up of 11 amino acids. CDR1 LGHNA and CDR2 YNFKEQ come from the germline V gene. As DNA, the CDR3 is TGTGCCAGCAGCCATGGGGGAGTGGAGTATTTT. Protein sequence: CASSHGGVEYF.

This clonotype was seen a few times. This sequence joins TRBV5-6 and TRBJ1-2; TRBD1 might be the D (5 bases). V gave up 4 bases and J gave up 4 bases, with 14 bases separating them. This CDR3 is built from 14 residues. Germline V lookup: CDR1 SGHDT, CDR2 YYEEEE. The chain's CDR3 is CASSHGQDRYGYTF. In nucleotides, the CDR3 is TGTGCCAGCAGCCATGGACAAGACCGCTATGGCTACACCTTC.

This chain uses TRBV20-1 with TRBJ2-7; the match to TRBD2 covers 9 bases. The J call may be mistaken, given a closer DNA end match to TRBJ2-5. Germline CDR1 DFQATT, CDR2 SNEGSKA (reference sequence). The CDR3 contains 15 residues. In DNA, the CDR3 is TGCAGTGCTAGGGGCTCCGGGACTAGCTGGGAGACCCAGTACTTC. Translating gives CSARGSGTSWETQYF.

The V and J genes are TRBV3-1 and TRBJ1-1; 8 nucleotides align to TRBD1. The V gene's germline CDR1 is LGHDT and CDR2 YNNKEL (reference sequence). With V trimmed by 2 bases and J by 1 base, 3 bases remained unmatched. The length of the CDR3 is 15 residues. DNA for the CDR3: TGTGCCAGCAGCCAACCAGACAGGGGGAACACTGAAGCTTTCTTT. This translates into CASSQPDRGNTEAFF.

This clonotype occurred many times. The chain couples TRBV29-1 to TRBJ2-5, with 10 bases matching TRBD2. Germline lookup yields CDR1 SQVTM and CDR2 ANQGSEA. CDR3 length: 14 residues. V was pared by 4 bases and J by 1 base, with 3 bases of the junction left unmatched. CDR3 region: CSVGLAGVQETQYF. The CDR3 DNA is TGCAGCGTTGGTCTAGCGGGGGTCCAAGAGACCCAGTACTTC.

The chain recombines TRBV19 with TRBJ1-2; D unclear. Trimming shortened V by 9 bases and J by 5 bases, and 19 bases separated the two germline ends. CDR3 length: 14 amino acids. Germline V gene sequence: CDR1 LNHDA, CDR2 SQIVND (reference sequence). The CDR3 loop is CASRLQGGAYGYTF. As DNA, the CDR3 is TGTGCCAGCCGACTTCAAGGCGGAGCTTATGGCTACACCTTC. The variable domain in full, completed from reference TRBV19 and TRBJ1-2, reads DGGITQSPKYLFRKEGQNVTLSCEQNLNHDAMYWYRQDPGQGLRLIYYSQIVNDFQKGDIAEGYSVSREKKESFPLTVTSAQKNPTAFYLCASRLQGGAYGYTFGSGTRLTVV.

The rearrangement uses TRBV29-1 and TRBJ2-7, with 11 bases identical to TRBD1. The trim removed 4 bases at V and 6 bases at J, leaving 2 bases unmatched. Germline V gives CDR1 SQVTM, CDR2 ANQGSEA. There are 12 residues in the CDR3. CDR3 residues: CSVVGTGGEQYF. Here the CDR3 DNA reads TGCAGCGTTGTTGGGACAGGGGGCGAGCAGTACTTC.

V usage is TRBV10-3 and J usage is TRBJ1-4; no reliable D call. Germline loops: CDR1 ENHRY, CDR2 SYGVKD. The CDR3 has 12 amino acids. Trimming pared 10 bases from V and 4 bases from J, leaving 10 bases between. The CDR3 spells CATAGGNEKLFF. The CDR3 DNA follows: TGTGCCACTGCCGGAGGTAATGAAAAACTGTTTTTT.

CDR3 loop: CASSYVFWAGNTGELFF. The CDR3 coding sequence is TGTGCCAGCAGTTACGTTTTTTGGGCAGGGAACACCGGGGAGCTGTTTTTT. The gene calls are TRBV6-6 and TRBJ2-2; D unresolved. V lost 2 bases to trimming and J lost 1 base, with 14 bases between them. Germline assignment: CDR1 MNHNY and CDR2 SVGAGI (reference sequence). The CDR3 spans 17 residues.

The chain joins TRBV30 to TRBJ1-2, with a possible D match to TRBD1 (6 bases). CDR3 length: 13 amino acids. Trimming shortened V by 2 bases and J by 5 bases, and 12 bases separated the two germline ends. Per germline, CDR1 GTSNPN and CDR2 SVGIG (reference sequence). The CDR3 DNA follows: TGTGCCTGGAGTCATCCAGGGGCTTATGGCTACACCTTC. Protein product: CAWSHPGAYGYTF.

The chain employs TRBV7-9 and TRBJ1-2, with unresolved D. The germline V gene has CDR1 SEHNR and CDR2 FQNEAQ (reference sequence). V lost 5 bases and J lost 4, with 11 bases in between. The CDR3 loop spans 13 amino acids. This CDR3 is CASSPVAGYGYTF. CDR3 coding DNA: TGTGCCAGCAGCCCGGTGGCAGGCTATGGCTACACCTTC.

The chain is built from TRBV18 and TRBJ2-3; maybe TRBD2 (6 bases). Germline assignment: CDR1 KGHSH and CDR2 LQKENI. V gave up 3 bases and J gave up 4 bases, with 11 bases separating them. The CDR3 runs to 14 residues. In DNA, the CDR3 is TGTGCCAGCTCACCGCGACTAGAGGCAGATACGCAGTATTTT. It codes for CASSPRLEADTQYF.

CDR3 amino acids: CASSLALLLSGPTDTQYF. CDR3 sequence (DNA): TGTGCCAGCAGCTTAGCGCTTCTGTTGTCGGGGCCCACAGATACGCAGTATTTT. The rearrangement links TRBV7-9 to TRBJ2-3, with D possibly called TRBD1 or TRBD2 (5 bases each). CDR1 is SEHNR, CDR2 FQNEAQ, per germline (reference sequence). V lost 0 bases, J lost 2 bases, and 18 bases lay in between. This CDR3 region has 18 residues.

The gene calls are TRBV18 and TRBJ1-4, with a tentative D call TRBD1 (6 bases). There are 13 residues in the CDR3. Trimming took off 3 bases at V and 8 bases at J, with 10 bases between the two ends. Germline V lookup: CDR1 KGHSH, CDR2 LQKENI. The CDR3 reads CASSPGAEEKLFF. CDR3 DNA sequence: TGTGCCAGCTCACCGGGGGCAGAAGAAAAACTGTTTTTT.

The chain has TRBV6-5 and TRBJ2-7; TRBD2 agrees at 12 bases. The CDR3 is made up of 16 amino acids. Trimming removed 8 bases from V and 7 bases from J; junction bases left unmatched: 15. Per the germline V gene, CDR1 is MNHEY and CDR2 is SVGAGI. The chain's CDR3 is CASGLAGPGSYNEQYF. The DNA for the CDR3 is TGTGCCAGCGGACTAGCGGGGCCTGGCTCCTACAATGAGCAGTACTTC.

This clonotype has just a few counts. The chain carries TRBV10-3 and TRBJ2-7; D possibly matches TRBD1 or TRBD2 (6 bases each). Per germline, CDR1 ENHRY and CDR2 SYGVKD. V lost 2 bases and J lost 4, with 24 bases in between. The CDR3 runs to 18 residues. The CDR3 region is CAISEGKGGGQGKYEQYF. CDR3 coding DNA: TGTGCCATCAGTGAGGGCAAAGGAGGGGGGCAGGGGAAGTACGAGCAGTACTTC.

The table lists this clonotype with a count of one. This sequence may be a read error, since a much larger clone differs from it by one base. V gene TRBV20-1 combines with J gene TRBJ2-7; the D gene is possibly TRBD2 (6 bases). The germline V gene encodes CDR1 DFQATT and CDR2 SNEGSKA (reference sequence). This CDR3 is 15 amino acids long. The CDR3 bases are TGCAGTACTAGTCAAGGCCTGGGACTTTCCTACGAGCAGTACTTC. Translation gives CSTSQGLGLSYEQYF.

The chain combines TRBV7-9 with TRBJ1-5; D remains ambiguous. This CDR3 comprises 16 residues. Germline values: CDR1 SEHNR, CDR2 FQNEAQ (reference sequence). V was shortened by 1 base and J by 3 bases, with 13 bases between the two germline ends. The CDR3, as DNA: TGTGCCAGCAGCTTAGTTCTGGGGTACTACAATCAGCCCCAGCATTTT. This sequence encodes CASSLVLGYYNQPQHF.

This CDR3 is CATGTPYNEQFF. The CDR3 DNA sequence: TGTGCCACCGGGACTCCTTACAATGAGCAGTTCTTC. The V gene is TRBV6-5, the J gene TRBJ2-1; D possibly corresponds to TRBD2 (6 bases). Germline-derived CDR1 and CDR2 are MNHEY and SVGAGI. Trimming shortened V by 10 bases and J by 4 bases, and 11 bases separated the two germline ends. The CDR3 is 12 amino acids.

As regards this clonotype: A much larger clone differs by one base, so this may be a read error. The rearrangement joins TRBV12-3 or TRBV12-4 to TRBJ1-2; D remains unclear. CDR3 length equals 12 residues. V lost 5 bases, J lost 5 bases, and 9 bases lay in between. The CDR3 DNA reads as TGTGCCAGCAGTCCCCCGAGATATGGCTACACCTTC. This gives the protein CASSPPRYGYTF.

This chain links TRBV27 with TRBJ2-1; no definite D call. Trimming shortened V by 5 bases and J by 10 bases, and 9 bases separated the two germline ends. The V gene's germline CDR1 is MNHEY and CDR2 SMNVEV (reference sequence). The CDR3 has 11 amino acids. This chain's CDR3 is CASSPPYEQFF. As DNA, the CDR3 is TGTGCCAGCAGTCCCCCCTACGAGCAGTTCTTC.

The chain joins TRBV6-2 or TRBV6-3 to TRBJ2-2; 7 bases map to TRBD1. This CDR3 is 18 amino acids long. Germline CDR1 MNHEY, CDR2 SVGEGT. J lost 4 bases, V lost 9 bases, and 20 bases had no gene match. As DNA, the CDR3 is TGTGCCAGTAGCCCAGGGGGAGTTGCTGGAGATGTCACCGGGGAGCTGTTTTTT. This encodes CASSPGGVAGDVTGELFF.

The genes are TRBV28 and TRBJ1-1; possibly TRBD1 for D (5 bases). Germline CDR1 MDHEN, CDR2 SYDVKM. The CDR3 is 15 amino acids. V lost 6 bases to trimming and J lost 6 bases, with 20 bases between them. The CDR3 DNA is TGTGCCAGCAGCCGTGGAAGGGGTCGGATCCCTGAAGCTTTCTTT. It codes for CASSRGRGRIPEAFF.

This clonotype was recorded a few times. The J gene is TRBJ1-1, the V gene TRBV20-1; unclear D gene. The CDR3 has 13 amino acids. V was trimmed by 6 bases and J by 1 base, leaving 12 bases between them. Germline V CDR1 and CDR2: DFQATT, SNEGSKA (reference sequence). The CDR3 nucleotides read TGCAGTGCCCGGAGGCGGGAGAACACTGAAGCTTTCTTT. Its translation: CSARRRENTEAFF.

A note on this clonotype: An end of the junction does not agree with germline; a read error may underlie this. The chain combines TRBV12-3 or TRBV12-4 with TRBJ1-4; no definite D call. The CDR3 runs 13 residues. As DNA, the CDR3 is TGTGCCAGCAATGATGGGTTTGATGAAAAACCGTTTTTT. Translation gives CASNDGFDEKPFF.

This clonotype was detected a few times. The CDR3, as DNA: TGCGCCAGCAGCCAAGAGATCGCGGTCGGCAGAGCCAATCAGCCCCAGCATTTT. Amino acid sequence: CASSQEIAVGRANQPQHF. The genes are TRBV4-3 and TRBJ1-5, with unresolved D. Germline CDR1 is LGHNA and CDR2 is YSLEER. This CDR3 is 18 amino acids long. Trimming took 0 bases from V and 3 from J, leaving 18 bases between them.